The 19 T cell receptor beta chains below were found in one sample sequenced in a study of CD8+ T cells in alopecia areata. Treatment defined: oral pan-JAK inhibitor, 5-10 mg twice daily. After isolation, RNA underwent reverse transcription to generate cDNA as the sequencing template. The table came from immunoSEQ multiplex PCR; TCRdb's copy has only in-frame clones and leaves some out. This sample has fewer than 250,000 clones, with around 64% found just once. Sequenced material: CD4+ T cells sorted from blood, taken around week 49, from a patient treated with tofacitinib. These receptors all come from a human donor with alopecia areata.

CDR3 in DNA: TGTGCCAGCAGCTCGACAGGGCCTAATTCACCCCTCCACTTT. It codes for CASSSTGPNSPLHF. This sequence joins TRBV7-2 and TRBJ1-6; TRBD1 matches 7 bases. This CDR3 has 14 residues. V lost 4 bases and J lost 6; bases outside the gene matches: 3. Per germline, CDR1 SGHTA and CDR2 FQGNSA.

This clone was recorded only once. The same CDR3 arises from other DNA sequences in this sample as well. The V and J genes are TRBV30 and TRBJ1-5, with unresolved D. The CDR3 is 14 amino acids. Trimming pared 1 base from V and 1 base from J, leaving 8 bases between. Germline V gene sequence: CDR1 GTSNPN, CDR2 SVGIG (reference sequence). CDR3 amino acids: CAWSADLSNQPQHF. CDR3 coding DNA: TGTGCCTGGAGTGCGGATTTGAGCAATCAGCCCCAGCATTTT.

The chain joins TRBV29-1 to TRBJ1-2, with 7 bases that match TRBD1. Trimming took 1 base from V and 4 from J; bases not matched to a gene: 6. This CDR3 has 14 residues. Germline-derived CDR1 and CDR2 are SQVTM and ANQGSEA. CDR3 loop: CSVEVQGKPYGYTF. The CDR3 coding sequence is TGCAGCGTTGAAGTACAGGGGAAACCCTATGGCTACACCTTC.

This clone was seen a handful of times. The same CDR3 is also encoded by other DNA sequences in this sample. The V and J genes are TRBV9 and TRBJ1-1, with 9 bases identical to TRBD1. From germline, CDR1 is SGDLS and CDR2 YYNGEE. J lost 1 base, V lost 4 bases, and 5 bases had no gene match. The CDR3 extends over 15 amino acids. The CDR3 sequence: CASSPMGQGNTEAFF. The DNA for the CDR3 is TGTGCCAGCAGCCCAATGGGACAGGGGAACACTGAAGCTTTCTTT.

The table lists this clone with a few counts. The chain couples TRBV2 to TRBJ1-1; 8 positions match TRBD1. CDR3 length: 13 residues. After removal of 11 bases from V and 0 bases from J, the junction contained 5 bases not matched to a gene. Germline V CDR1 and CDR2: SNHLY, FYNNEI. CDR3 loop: CAGGGQVNTEAFF. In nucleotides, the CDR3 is TGTGCCGGCGGGGGACAGGTGAACACTGAAGCTTTCTTT.

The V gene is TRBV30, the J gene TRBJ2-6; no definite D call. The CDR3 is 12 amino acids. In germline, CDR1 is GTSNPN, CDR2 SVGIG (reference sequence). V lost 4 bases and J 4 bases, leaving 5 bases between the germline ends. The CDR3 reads CAWNAGANVLTF. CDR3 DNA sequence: TGTGCCTGGAACGCCGGGGCCAACGTCCTGACTTTC.

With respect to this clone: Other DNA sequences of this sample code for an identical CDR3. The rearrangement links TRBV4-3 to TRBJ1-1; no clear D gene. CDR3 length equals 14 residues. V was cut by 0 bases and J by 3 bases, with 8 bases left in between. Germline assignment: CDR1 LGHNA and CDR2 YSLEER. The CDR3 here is CASSQEGRDTEAFF. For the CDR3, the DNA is TGCGCCAGCAGCCAAGAAGGGCGGGACACTGAAGCTTTCTTT.

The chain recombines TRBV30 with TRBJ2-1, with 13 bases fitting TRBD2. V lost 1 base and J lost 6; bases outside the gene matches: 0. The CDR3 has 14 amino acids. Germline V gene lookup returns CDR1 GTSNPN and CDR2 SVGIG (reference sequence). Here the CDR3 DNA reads TGTGCCTGGAGTGGACTAGCGGGGGGCAATGAGCAGTTCTTC. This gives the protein CAWSGLAGGNEQFF.

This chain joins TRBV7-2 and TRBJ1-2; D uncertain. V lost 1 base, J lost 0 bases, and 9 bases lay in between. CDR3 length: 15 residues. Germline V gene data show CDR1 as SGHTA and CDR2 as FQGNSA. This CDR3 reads CASSLDSPANYGYTF. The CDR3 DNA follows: TGTGCCAGCAGCTTAGACAGCCCAGCTAACTATGGCTACACCTTC.

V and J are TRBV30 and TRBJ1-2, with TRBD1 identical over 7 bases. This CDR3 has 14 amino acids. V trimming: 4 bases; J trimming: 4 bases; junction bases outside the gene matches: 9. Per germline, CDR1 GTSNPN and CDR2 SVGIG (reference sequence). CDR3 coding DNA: TGTGCCTGGACGGCGGCCAGGGGGACCTATGGCTACACCTTC. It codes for CAWTAARGTYGYTF.

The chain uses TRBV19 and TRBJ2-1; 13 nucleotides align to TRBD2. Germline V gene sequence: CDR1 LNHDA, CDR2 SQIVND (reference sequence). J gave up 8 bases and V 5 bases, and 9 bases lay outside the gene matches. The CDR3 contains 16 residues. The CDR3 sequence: CASSPRLAGGTDEQFF. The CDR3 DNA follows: TGTGCCAGTAGTCCCCGACTAGCGGGGGGAACCGATGAGCAGTTCTTC.

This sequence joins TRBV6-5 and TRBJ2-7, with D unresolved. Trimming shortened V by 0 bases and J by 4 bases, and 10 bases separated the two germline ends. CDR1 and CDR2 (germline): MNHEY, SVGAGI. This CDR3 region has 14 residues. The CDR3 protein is CASSYSNVAYEQYF. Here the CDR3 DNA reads TGTGCCAGCAGTTACTCGAACGTGGCTTACGAGCAGTACTTC.

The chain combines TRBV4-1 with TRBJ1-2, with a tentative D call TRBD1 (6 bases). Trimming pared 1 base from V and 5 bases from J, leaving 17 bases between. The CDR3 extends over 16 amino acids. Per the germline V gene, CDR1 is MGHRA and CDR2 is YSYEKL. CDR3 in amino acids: CASSQVGNRVWYGYTF. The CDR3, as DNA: TGCGCCAGCAGCCAAGTTGGGAACAGGGTTTGGTATGGCTACACCTTC.

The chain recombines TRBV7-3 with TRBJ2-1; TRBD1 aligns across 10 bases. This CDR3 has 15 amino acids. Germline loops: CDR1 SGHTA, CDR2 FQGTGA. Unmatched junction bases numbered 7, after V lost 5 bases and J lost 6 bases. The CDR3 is CASSRDRGRGNEQFF. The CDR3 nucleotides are TGTGCCAGCAGCAGGGACAGGGGAAGAGGCAATGAGCAGTTCTTC. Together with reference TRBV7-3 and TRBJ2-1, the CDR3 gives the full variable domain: GAGVSQTPSNKVTEKGKYVELRCDPISGHTALYWYRQSLGQGPEFLIYFQGTGAADDSGLPNDRFFAVRPEGSVSTLKIQRTERGDSAVYLCASSRDRGRGNEQFFGPGTRLTVL.

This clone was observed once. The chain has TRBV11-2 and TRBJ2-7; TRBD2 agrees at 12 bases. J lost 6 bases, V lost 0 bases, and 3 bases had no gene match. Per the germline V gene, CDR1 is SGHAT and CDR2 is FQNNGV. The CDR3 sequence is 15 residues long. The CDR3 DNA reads TGTGCCAGCAGCTTAGAGGGGACTAGCGGGCTCGAGCAGTACTTC. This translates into CASSLEGTSGLEQYF. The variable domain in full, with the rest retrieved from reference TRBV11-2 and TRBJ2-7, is EAGVAQSPRYKIIEKRQSVAFWCNPISGHATLYWYQQILGQGPKLLIQFQNNGVVDDSQLPKDRFSAERLKGVDSTLKIQPAKLEDSAVYLCASSLEGTSGLEQYFGPGTRLTVT.

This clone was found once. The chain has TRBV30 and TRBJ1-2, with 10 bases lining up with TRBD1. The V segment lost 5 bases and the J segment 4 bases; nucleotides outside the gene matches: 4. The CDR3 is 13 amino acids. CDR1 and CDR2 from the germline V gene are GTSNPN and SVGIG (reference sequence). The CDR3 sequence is CAWDRGLGYGYTF. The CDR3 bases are TGTGCCTGGGACAGGGGGCTAGGCTATGGCTACACCTTC.

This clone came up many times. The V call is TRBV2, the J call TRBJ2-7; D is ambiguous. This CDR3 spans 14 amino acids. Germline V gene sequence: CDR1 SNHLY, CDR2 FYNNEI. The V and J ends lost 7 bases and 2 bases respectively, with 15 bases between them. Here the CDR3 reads CASNQPEAPYEQYF. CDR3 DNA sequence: TGTGCCAGCAACCAACCAGAGGCCCCCTACGAGCAGTACTTC.

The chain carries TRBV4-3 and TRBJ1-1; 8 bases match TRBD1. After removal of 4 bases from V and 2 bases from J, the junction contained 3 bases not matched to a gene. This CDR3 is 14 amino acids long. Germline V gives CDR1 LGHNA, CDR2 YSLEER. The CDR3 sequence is CASSRDRGNTEAFF. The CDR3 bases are TGCGCCAGCAGCCGAGACAGGGGAAACACTGAAGCTTTCTTT.

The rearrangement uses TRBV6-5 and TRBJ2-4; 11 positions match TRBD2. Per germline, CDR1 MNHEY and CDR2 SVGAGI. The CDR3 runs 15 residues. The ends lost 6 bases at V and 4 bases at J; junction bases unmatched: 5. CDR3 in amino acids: CASSHRTSGKNIQYF. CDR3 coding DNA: TGTGCCAGCAGCCACCGGACTAGCGGGAAAAACATTCAGTACTTC.